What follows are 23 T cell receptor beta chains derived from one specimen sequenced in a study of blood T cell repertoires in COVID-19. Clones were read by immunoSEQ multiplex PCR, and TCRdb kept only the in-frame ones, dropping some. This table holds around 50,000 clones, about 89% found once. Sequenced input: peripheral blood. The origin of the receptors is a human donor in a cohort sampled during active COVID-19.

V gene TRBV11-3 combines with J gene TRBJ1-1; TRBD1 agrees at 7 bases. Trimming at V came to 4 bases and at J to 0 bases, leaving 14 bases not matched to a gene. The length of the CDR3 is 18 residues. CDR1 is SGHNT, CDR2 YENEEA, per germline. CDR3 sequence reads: CASSSRGRDRTMNTEAFF. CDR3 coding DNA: TGTGCCAGCAGCTCCCGGGGTAGGGACAGAACAATGAACACTGAAGCTTTCTTT.

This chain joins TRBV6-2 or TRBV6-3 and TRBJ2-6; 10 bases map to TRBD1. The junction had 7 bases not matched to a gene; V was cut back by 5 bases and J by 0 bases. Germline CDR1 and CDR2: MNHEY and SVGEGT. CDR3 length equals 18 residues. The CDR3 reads CASSTRTGGSSGANVLTF. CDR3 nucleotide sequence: TGTGCCAGCAGTACCAGGACAGGGGGGAGCTCTGGGGCCAACGTCCTGACTTTC.

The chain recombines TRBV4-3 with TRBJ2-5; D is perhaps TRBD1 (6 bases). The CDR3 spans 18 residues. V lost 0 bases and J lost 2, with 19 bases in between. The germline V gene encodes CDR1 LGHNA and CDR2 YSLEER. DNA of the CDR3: TGCGCCAGCAGCCAAGATCAGTGGCAGGGGACGGGACAAGAGACCCAGTACTTC. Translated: CASSQDQWQGTGQETQYF.

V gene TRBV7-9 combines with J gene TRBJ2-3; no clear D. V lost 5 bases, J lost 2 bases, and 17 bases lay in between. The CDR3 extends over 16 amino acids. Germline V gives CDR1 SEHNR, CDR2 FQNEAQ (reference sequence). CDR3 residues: CASSPVGLSNTDTQYF. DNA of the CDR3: TGTGCCAGCAGCCCTGTGGGCCTTTCTAACACAGATACGCAGTATTTT.

The CDR3 DNA sequence: TGTGCCAGCAGCTTAGGACGGACAGGGGGCGATTCCTATGGCTACACCTTC. Its protein is CASSLGRTGGDSYGYTF. The chain combines TRBV7-2 with TRBJ1-2; TRBD1 agrees at 11 bases. This CDR3 region has 17 residues. The V and J ends lost 1 base and 4 bases, in that order; junction bases with no gene match: 8. The V gene's germline CDR1 is SGHTA and CDR2 FQGNSA.

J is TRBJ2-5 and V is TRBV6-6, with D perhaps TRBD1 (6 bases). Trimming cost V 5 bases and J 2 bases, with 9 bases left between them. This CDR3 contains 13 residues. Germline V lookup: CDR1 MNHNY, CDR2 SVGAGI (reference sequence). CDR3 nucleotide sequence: TGTGCCAGCAGTGCCCAGGGGCAAGAGACCCAGTACTTC. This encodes CASSAQGQETQYF.

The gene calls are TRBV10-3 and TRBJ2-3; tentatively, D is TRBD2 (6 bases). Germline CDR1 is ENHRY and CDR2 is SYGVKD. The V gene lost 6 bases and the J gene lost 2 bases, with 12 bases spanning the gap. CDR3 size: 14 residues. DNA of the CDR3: TGTGCCATCAGGGGACTGGGGAACACAGATACGCAGTATTTT. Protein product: CAIRGLGNTDTQYF.

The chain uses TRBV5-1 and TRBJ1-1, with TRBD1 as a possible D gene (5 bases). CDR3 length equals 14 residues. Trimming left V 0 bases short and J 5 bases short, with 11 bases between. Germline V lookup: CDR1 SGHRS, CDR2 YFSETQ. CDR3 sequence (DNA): TGCGCCAGCAGCTTGGCCGGGGGGAGGACTGAAGCTTTCTTT. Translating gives CASSLAGGRTEAFF.

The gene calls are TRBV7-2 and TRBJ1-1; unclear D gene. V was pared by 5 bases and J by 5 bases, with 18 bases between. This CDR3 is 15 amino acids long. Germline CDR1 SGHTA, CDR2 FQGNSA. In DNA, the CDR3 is TGTGCCAGCAGCGCCGGCCGAGGTGGATGGACTGAAGCTTTCTTT. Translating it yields CASSAGRGGWTEAFF.

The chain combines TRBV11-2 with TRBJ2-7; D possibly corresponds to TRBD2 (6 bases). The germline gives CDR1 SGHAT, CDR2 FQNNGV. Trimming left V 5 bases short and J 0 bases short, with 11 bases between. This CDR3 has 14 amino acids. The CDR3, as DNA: TGTGCCAGCAGCCACTCGACTAGCTCCTACGAGCAGTACTTC. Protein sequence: CASSHSTSSYEQYF.

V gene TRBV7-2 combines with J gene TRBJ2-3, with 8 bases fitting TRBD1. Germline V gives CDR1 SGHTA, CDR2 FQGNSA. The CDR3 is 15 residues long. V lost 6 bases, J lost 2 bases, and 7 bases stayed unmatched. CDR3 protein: CASSSTGAPTDTQYF. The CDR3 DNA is TGTGCCAGCAGTTCGACAGGGGCCCCCACAGATACGCAGTATTTT. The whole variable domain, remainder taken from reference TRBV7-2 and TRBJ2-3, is GAGVSQSPSNKVTEKGKDVELRCDPISGHTALYWYRQSLGQGLEFLIYFQGNSAPDKSGLPSDRFSAERTGGSVSTLTIQRTQQEDSAVYLCASSSTGAPTDTQYFGPGTRLTVL.

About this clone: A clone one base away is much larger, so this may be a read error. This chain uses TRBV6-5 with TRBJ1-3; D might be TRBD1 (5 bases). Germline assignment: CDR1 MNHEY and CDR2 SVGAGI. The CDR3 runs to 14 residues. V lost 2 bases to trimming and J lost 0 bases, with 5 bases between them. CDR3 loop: CASSYRGSGNTIYF. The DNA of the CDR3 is TGTGCCAGCAGTTACAGGGGCTCTGGAAACACCATATATTTT.

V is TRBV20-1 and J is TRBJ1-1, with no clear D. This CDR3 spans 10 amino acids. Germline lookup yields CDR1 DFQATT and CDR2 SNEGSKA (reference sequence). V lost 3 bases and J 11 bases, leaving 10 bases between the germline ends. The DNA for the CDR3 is TGCAGTGCTAGGGGAGGATTTGCTTTCTTT. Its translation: CSARGGFAFF.

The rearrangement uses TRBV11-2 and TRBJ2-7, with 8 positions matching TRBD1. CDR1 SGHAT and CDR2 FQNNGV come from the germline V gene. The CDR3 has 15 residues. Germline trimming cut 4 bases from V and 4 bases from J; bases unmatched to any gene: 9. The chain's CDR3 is CASSSSGGSGYEQYF. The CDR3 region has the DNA TGTGCCAGCAGCTCCTCAGGGGGCTCTGGTTACGAGCAGTACTTC.

In DNA form, the CDR3 reads TGTGCCAGCAGCTTCCAAGCGGGAGTAACCCCCAATGAGCAGTTCTTC. Its translation is CASSFQAGVTPNEQFF. This rearrangement joins TRBV7-3 to TRBJ2-1; TRBD2 aligns across 8 bases. The CDR3 has 16 amino acids. Trimming removed 3 bases from V and 6 bases from J; junction bases left unmatched: 10. The germline CDR1 and CDR2 sequences are SGHTA and FQGTGA. The whole variable domain, remainder taken from reference TRBV7-3 and TRBJ2-1, is GAGVSQTPSNKVTEKGKYVELRCDPISGHTALYWYRQSLGQGPEFLIYFQGTGAADDSGLPNDRFFAVRPEGSVSTLKIQRTERGDSAVYLCASSFQAGVTPNEQFFGPGTRLTVL.

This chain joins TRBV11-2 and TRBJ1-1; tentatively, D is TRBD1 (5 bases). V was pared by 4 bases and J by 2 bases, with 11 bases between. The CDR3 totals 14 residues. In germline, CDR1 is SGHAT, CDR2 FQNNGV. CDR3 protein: CASSSQQANTEAFF. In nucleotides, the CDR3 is TGTGCCAGCAGCTCCCAACAGGCCAACACTGAAGCTTTCTTT.

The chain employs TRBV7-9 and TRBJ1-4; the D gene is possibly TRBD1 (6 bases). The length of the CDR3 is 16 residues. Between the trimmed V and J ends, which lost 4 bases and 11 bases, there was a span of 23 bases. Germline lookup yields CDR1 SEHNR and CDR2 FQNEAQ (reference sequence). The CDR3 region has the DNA TGTGCCAGCAGCTCAGACGCGGGGGCGGGTTATACTAAACTGTTTTTT. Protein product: CASSSDAGAGYTKLFF.

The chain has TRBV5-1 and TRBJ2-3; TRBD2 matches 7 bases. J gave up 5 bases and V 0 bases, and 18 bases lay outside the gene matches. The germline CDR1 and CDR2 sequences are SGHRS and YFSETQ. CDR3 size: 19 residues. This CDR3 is CASSLAFGLLGGAGDTQYF. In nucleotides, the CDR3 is TGCGCCAGCAGCTTGGCCTTTGGACTCTTGGGAGGGGCGGGAGATACGCAGTATTTT.

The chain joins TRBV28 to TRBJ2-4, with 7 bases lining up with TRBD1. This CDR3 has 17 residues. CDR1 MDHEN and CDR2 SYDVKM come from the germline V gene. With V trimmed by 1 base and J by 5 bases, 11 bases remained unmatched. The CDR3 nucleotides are TGTGCCAGCAGTTTATTCGGCACGTGGGACAGAGAAAACATTCAGTACTTC. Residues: CASSLFGTWDRENIQYF.

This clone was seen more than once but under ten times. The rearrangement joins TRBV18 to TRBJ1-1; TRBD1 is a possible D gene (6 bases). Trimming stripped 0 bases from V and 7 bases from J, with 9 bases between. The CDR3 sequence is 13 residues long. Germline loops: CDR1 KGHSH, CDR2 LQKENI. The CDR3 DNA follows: TGTGCCAGCTCACCACCACAGGGTTTTGAAGCTTTCTTT. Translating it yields CASSPPQGFEAFF. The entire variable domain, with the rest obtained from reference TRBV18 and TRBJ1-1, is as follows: NAGVMQNPRHLVRRRGQEARLRCSPMKGHSHVYWYRQLPEEGLKFMVYLQKENIIDESGMPKERFSAEFPKEGPSILRIQQVVRGDSAAYFCASSPPQGFEAFFGQGTRLTVV.

CDR3 amino acids: CASSLSVLGGSGNTIYF. CDR3 in DNA: TGTGCCAGCAGCTTATCGGTGTTGGGGGGTTCTGGAAACACCATATATTTT. This sequence joins TRBV7-2 and TRBJ1-3; possible D gene TRBD1, 5 bases. V lost 2 bases, J lost 1 base, and 15 bases lay in between. CDR1 and CDR2 from the germline V gene are SGHTA and FQGNSA. The length of the CDR3 is 17 residues.

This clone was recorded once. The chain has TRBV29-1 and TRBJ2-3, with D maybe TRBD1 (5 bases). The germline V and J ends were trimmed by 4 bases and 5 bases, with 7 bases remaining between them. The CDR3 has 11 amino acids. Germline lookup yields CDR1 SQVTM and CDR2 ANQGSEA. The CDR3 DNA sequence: TGCAGCGTTGGACAGTTAGATACGCAGTATTTT. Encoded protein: CSVGQLDTQYF.

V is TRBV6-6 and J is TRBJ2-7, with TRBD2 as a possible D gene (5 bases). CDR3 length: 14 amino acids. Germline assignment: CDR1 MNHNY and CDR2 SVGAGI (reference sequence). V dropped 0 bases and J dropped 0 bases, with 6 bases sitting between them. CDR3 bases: TGTGCCAGCAGTTACTCGGCGGGCTCCTACGAGCAGTACTTC. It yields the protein CASSYSAGSYEQYF.